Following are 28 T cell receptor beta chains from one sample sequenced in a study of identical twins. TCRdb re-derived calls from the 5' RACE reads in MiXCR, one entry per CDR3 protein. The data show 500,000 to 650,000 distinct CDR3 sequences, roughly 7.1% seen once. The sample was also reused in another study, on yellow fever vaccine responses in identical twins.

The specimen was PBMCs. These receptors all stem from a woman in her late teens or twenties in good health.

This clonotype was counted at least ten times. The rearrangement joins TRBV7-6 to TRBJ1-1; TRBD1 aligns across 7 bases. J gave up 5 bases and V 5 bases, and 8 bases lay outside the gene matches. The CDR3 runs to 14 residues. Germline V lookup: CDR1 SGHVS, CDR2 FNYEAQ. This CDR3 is CASSPQGQKTEAFF. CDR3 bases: TGTGCCAGCAGCCCTCAGGGACAGAAGACTGAAGCTTTCTTT.

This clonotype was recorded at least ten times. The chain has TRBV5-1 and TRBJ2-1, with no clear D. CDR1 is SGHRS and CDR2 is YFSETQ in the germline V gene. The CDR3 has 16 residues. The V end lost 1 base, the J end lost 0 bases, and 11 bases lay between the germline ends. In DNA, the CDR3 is TGCGCCAGCAGCTTGTGGTCCGCGGACTCCTACAATGAGCAGTTCTTC. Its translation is CASSLWSADSYNEQFF. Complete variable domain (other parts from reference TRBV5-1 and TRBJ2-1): KAGVTQTPRYLIKTRGQQVTLSCSPISGHRSVSWYQQTPGQGLQFLFEYFSETQRNKGNFPGRFSGRQFSNSRSEMNVSTLELGDSALYLCASSLWSADSYNEQFFGPGTRLTVL.

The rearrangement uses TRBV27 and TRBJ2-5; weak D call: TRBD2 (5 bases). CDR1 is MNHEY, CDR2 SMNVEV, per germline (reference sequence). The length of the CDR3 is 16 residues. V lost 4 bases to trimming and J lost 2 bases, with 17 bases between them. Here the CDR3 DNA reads TGTGCCAGCAGTTCATCCGTCTCTCCGGGACAAGAGACCCAGTACTTC. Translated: CASSSSVSPGQETQYF.

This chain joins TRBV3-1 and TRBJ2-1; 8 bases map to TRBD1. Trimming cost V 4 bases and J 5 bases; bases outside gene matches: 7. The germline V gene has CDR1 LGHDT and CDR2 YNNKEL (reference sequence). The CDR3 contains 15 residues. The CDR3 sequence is CASSLMDRVDNEQFF. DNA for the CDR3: TGTGCCAGCAGCCTAATGGACAGGGTCGACAATGAGCAGTTCTTC.

CDR3 loop: CASSQVRGGGNEQFF. For the CDR3, the DNA is TGCGCCAGCAGCCAAGTAAGAGGGGGTGGTAATGAGCAGTTCTTC. V and J are TRBV4-1 and TRBJ2-1, with a possible D match to TRBD1 (6 bases). The germline V gene has CDR1 MGHRA and CDR2 YSYEKL. The CDR3 spans 15 residues. V was clipped by 1 base and J by 7 bases, with 14 bases between them.

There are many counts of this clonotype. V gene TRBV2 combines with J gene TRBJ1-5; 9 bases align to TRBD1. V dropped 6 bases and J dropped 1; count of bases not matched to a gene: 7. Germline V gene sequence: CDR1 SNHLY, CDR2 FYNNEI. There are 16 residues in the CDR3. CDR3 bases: TGTGCCAGCAGGGGCCTGGACAGGGGCAGCAATCAGCCCCAGCATTTT. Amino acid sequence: CASRGLDRGSNQPQHF.

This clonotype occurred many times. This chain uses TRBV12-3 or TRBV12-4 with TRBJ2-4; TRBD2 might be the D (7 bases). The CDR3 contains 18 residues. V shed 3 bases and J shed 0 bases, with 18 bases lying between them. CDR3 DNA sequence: TGTGCCAGCAGTTTCGCAAGGGGGGGGGAACTAGCCAAAAACATTCAGTACTTC. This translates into CASSFARGGELAKNIQYF.

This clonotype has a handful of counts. The CDR3 loop is CASSFLQANEKLFF. CDR3 bases: TGTGCCAGCAGTTTCCTGCAGGCTAATGAAAAACTGTTTTTT. This chain links TRBV12-3 or TRBV12-4 with TRBJ1-4, with unresolved D. The length of the CDR3 is 14 residues. V was clipped by 3 bases and J by 3 bases, with 8 bases between them.

The chain's CDR3 is CSANLWDADTQYF. The CDR3 region has the DNA TGCAGTGCTAACTTGTGGGACGCAGATACGCAGTATTTT. This chain joins TRBV20-1 and TRBJ2-3; D is tentatively TRBD1 or TRBD2 (5 bases each). The germline V gene has CDR1 DFQATT and CDR2 SNEGSKA (reference sequence). The CDR3 runs to 13 residues. Trimming took off 4 bases at V and 4 bases at J, with 12 bases between the two ends.

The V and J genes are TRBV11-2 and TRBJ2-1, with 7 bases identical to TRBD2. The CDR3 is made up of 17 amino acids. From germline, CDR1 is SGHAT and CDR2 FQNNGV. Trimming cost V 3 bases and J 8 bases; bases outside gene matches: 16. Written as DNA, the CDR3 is TGTGCCAGCAGCTTCCATTCTGGCGGGGGAGGTTTGGATGAGCAGTTCTTC. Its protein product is CASSFHSGGGGLDEQFF.

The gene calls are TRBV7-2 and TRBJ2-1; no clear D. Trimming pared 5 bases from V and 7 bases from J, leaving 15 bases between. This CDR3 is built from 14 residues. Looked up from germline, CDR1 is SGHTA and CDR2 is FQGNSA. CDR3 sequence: CASSPESGLNEQFF. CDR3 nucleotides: TGTGCCAGCAGCCCTGAGTCCGGGCTAAATGAGCAGTTCTTC.

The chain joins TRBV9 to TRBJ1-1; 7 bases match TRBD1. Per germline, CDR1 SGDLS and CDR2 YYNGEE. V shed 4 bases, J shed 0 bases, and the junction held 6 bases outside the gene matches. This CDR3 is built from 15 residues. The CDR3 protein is CASSPAGTVNTEAFF. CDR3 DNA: TGTGCCAGCAGCCCGGCCGGGACAGTGAACACTGAAGCTTTCTTT.

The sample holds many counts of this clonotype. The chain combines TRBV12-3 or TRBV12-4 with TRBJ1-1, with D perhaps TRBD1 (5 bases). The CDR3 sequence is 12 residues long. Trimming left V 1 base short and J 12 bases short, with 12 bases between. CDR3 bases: TGTGCCAGCAGTTTAGTAGACAGTAATTCTTTCTTT. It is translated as CASSLVDSNSFF.

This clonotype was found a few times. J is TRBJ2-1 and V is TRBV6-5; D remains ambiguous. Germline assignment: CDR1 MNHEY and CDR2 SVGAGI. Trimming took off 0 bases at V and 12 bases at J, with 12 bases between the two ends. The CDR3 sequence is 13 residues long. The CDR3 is CASSYSLSGGQFF. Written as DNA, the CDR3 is TGTGCCAGCAGTTACTCGTTAAGTGGCGGGCAGTTCTTC.

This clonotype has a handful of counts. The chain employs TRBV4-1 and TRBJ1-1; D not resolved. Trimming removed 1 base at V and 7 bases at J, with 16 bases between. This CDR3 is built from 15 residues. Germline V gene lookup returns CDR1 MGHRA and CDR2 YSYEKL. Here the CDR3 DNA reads TGCGCCAGCAGCCAAGTACTTCGGCAGAGGAGTGAAGCTTTCTTT. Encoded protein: CASSQVLRQRSEAFF.

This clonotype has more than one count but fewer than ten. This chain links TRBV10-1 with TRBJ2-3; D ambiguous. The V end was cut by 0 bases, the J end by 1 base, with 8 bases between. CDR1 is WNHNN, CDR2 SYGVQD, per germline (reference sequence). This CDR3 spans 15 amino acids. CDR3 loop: CASSESEVGTDTQYF. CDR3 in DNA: TGCGCCAGCAGTGAGTCTGAGGTCGGCACAGATACGCAGTATTTT.

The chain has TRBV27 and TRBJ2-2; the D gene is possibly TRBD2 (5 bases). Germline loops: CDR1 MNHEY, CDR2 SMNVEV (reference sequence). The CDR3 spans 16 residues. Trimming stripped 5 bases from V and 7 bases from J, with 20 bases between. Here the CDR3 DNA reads TGTGCCAGCAGTCCGACCCTACAGCGGAGCGGCGGGGAGCTGTTTTTT. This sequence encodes CASSPTLQRSGGELFF.

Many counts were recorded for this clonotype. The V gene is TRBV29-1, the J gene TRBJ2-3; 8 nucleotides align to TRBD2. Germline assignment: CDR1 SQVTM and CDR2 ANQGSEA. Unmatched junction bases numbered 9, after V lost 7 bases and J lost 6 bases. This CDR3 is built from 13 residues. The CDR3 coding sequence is TGCAGCGCGACCCCGGGGGGGCGGGATACGCAGTATTTT. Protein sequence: CSATPGGRDTQYF.

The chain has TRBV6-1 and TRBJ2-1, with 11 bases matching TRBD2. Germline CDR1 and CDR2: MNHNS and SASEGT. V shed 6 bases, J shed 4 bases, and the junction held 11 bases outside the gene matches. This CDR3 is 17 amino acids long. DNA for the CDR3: TGTGCCAGCAGAGAGAGGAGACTAGCGGGGATTTACAATGAGCAGTTCTTC. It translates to CASRERRLAGIYNEQFF.

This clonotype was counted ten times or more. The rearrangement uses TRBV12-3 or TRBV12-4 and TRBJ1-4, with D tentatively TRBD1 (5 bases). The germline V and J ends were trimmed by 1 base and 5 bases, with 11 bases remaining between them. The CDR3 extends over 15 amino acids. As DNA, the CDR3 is TGTGCCAGCAGTTTAGTCCAGGGTTTAAATGAAAAACTGTTTTTT. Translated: CASSLVQGLNEKLFF.

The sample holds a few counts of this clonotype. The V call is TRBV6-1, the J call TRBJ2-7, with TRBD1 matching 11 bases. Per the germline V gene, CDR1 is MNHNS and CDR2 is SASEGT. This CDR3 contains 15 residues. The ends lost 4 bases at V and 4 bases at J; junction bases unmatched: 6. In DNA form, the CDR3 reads TGTGCCAGCAGTGCTGGGACAGGGGGAGGGTACGAGCAGTACGTC. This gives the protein CASSAGTGGGYEQYV.

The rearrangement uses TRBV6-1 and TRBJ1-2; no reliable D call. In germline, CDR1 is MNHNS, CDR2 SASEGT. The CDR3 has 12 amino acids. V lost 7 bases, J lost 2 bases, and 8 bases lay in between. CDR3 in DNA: TGTGCCAGCACCTTCAGCAACTATGGCTACACCTTC. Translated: CASTFSNYGYTF.

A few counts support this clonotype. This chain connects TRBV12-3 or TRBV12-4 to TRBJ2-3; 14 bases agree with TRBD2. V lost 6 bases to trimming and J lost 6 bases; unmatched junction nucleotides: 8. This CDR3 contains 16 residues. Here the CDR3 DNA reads TGTGCCAGCAGCCCCCGACTAGCGGGAGGGCCGGATACGCAGTATTTT. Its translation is CASSPRLAGGPDTQYF.

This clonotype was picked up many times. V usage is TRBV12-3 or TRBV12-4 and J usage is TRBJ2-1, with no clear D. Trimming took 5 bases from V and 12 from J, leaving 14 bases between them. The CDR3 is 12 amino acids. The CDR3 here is CASSPEKLGQFF. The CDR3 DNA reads TGTGCCAGCAGTCCCGAGAAATTGGGGCAGTTCTTC.

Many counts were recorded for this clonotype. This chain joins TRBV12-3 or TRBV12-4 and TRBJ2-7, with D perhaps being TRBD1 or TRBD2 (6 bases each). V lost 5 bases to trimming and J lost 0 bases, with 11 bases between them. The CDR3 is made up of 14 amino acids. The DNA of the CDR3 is TGTGCCAGCAGTATGGGGGGCAGCTCCTACGAGCAGTACTTC. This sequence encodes CASSMGGSSYEQYF.

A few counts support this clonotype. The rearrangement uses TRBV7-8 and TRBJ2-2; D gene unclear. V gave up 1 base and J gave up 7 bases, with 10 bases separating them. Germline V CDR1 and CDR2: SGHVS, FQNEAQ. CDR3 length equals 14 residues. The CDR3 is CASSLEPFGGELFF. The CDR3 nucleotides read TGTGCCAGCAGCTTAGAGCCTTTCGGCGGGGAGCTGTTTTTT.

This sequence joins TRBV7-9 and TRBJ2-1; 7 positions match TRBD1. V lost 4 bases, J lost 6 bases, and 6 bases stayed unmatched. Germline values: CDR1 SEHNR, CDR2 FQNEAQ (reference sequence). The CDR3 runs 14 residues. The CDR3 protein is CASSSPGQINEQFF. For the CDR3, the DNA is TGTGCCAGCAGCTCGCCGGGACAGATCAATGAGCAGTTCTTC.

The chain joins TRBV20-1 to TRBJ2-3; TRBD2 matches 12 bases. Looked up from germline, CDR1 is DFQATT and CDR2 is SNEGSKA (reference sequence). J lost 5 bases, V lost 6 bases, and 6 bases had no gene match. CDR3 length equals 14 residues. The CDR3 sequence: CSAALAGGIDTQYF. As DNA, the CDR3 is TGCAGTGCCGCGCTAGCGGGGGGGATAGATACGCAGTATTTT.